This T cell receptor beta chain was found in a study of beta chain features in type 1 diabetes. Overall study context: All samples combined gave 95 million to 130 million sorted cells for examination. Study-level points and caveats: A moderate, significant TCRB CDR3 shortening appeared in type 1 diabetes across four CD4+ subsets.

This clone has just a few counts. The antigen is unknown. The ends lost 4 bases at V and 2 bases at J; junction bases unmatched: 9. The CDR3 runs to 17 residues. Looked up from germline, CDR1 is SGHRS and CDR2 is YFSETQ. Investigators reverse transcribed all isolated RNA, so they sequenced expressed TCRB transcripts. TCRdb's table, derived via immunoSEQ multiplex PCR, lists solely in-frame clones and lacks some. This table holds a few hundred thousand clones, around 10% found once. V gene TRBV5-1 combines with J gene TRBJ2-2; 9 positions agree with TRBD1. This TCR was recovered from a man aged 25 to 40 with type 1 diabetes. The sequencing sample was made of central memory CD4+ T cells from blood. In DNA, the CDR3 is TGCGCCAGCAGCGGATTTGGGACAGGGAGAAACACCGGGGAGCTGTTTTTT. This sequence encodes CASSGFGTGRNTGELFF.